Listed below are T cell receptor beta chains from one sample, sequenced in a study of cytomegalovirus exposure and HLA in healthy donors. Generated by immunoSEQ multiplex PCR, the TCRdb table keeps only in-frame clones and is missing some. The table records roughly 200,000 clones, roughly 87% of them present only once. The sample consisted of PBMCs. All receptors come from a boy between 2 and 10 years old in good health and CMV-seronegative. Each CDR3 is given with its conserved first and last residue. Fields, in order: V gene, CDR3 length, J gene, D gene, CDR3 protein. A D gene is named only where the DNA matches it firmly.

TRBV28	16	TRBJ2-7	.	CASSLFPGQAPYEQYF
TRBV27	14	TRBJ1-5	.	CASSFRASNQPQHF
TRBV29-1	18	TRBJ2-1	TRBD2	CSVLGLAGVVSSYNEQFF
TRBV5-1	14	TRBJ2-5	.	CASSSDPGQETQYF
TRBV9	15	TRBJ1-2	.	CASSTGGTTNYGYTF
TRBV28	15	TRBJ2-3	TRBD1	CASTSTGGGTDTQYF
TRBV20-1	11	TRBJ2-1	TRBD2	CSARNGGAQFF
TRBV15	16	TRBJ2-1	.	CATHRSPATGNNEQFF
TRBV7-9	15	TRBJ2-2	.	CSSSVELANTGELFF
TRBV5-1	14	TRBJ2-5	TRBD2	CASSWGGDRETQYF
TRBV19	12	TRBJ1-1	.	CASSTPMGPAFF
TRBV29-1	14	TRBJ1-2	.	CSVVGALGGLGYTF
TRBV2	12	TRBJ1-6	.	CASSVLGQGLHF
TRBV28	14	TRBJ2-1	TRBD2	CASSFLGRGREQFF
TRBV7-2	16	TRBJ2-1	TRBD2	CASSLERGGLVNEQFF
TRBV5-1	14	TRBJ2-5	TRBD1	CASSPGTGEETQYF
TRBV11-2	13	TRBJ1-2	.	CASSFPSHYGYTF
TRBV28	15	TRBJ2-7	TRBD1	CASSPTRQGAYEQYF
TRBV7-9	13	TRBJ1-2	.	CASSDTSIYGYTF
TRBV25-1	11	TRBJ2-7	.	CASSAREEQYF
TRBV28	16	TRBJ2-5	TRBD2	CASSPHMGGPEETQYF
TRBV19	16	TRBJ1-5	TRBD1	CASSIRDRVSNQPQHF